This passage covers 24 T cell receptor beta chains from one sample sequenced in a study of blood T cell repertoires in COVID-19. This table comes from immunoSEQ multiplex PCR, and its TCRdb copy is limited to in-frame clones, with some not included. Seen here are 380,000 or so clones, 86% observed once, and the top ten hold 7.1%. The sequenced sample consisted of peripheral blood. These receptor sequences come from a woman aged 55 to 70 with COVID-19, enrolled during active disease.

This sequence joins TRBV19 and TRBJ1-2, with D possibly TRBD1 on 5 matching bases. The germline gives CDR1 LNHDA, CDR2 SQIVND (reference sequence). The CDR3 extends over 13 amino acids. Trimming took off 6 bases at V and 6 bases at J, with 14 bases between the two ends. The CDR3 reads CASRQGPLDGYTF. The CDR3 bases are TGTGCCAGTAGGCAGGGTCCCTTAGATGGCTACACCTTC.

The chain joins TRBV7-2 to TRBJ1-1; tentatively, D is TRBD1 (6 bases). CDR1 and CDR2 from the germline V gene are SGHTA and FQGNSA. The CDR3 spans 14 residues. Deletions cut 5 bases from V and 4 bases from J, with 14 bases between. DNA for the CDR3: TGTGCCAGCAGCACGCAGGGGTCGGCCACTGAAGCTTTCTTT. This gives the protein CASSTQGSATEAFF.

The gene calls are TRBV6-6 and TRBJ2-1; TRBD2 matches 13 bases. CDR1 and CDR2 (germline): MNHNY, SVGAGI (reference sequence). The J segment lost 3 bases and the V segment lost 5 bases, leaving 4 bases of the junction unmatched. This CDR3 has 16 amino acids. CDR3 nucleotides: TGTGCCAGCAGTCCCGGGACTAGCGGGAACTACAATGAGCAGTTCTTC. Its protein is CASSPGTSGNYNEQFF.

The rearrangement links TRBV19 to TRBJ1-1; 10 bases match TRBD1. The trim removed 5 bases at V and 5 bases at J, leaving 8 bases unmatched. The CDR3 sequence is 15 residues long. Per germline, CDR1 LNHDA and CDR2 SQIVND (reference sequence). The CDR3 coding sequence is TGTGCCAGTAGTGCCCGACAGGGGGCTGAAACTGAAGCTTTCTTT. Translation gives CASSARQGAETEAFF.

The chain employs TRBV28 and TRBJ2-3, with 11 bases aligning to TRBD2. Germline CDR1 is MDHEN and CDR2 is SYDVKM. Germline trimming cut 5 bases from V and 2 bases from J; bases unmatched to any gene: 9. The CDR3 sequence is 17 residues long. The CDR3: CASSLLAGGPFTDTQYF. Here the CDR3 DNA reads TGTGCCAGCAGTCTCCTAGCGGGGGGCCCTTTCACAGATACGCAGTATTTT.

This rearrangement joins TRBV9 to TRBJ2-7; TRBD1 aligns across 9 bases. The CDR3 spans 15 residues. The trim removed 4 bases at V and 2 bases at J, leaving 7 bases unmatched. Germline V CDR1 and CDR2: SGDLS, YYNGEE. This CDR3 reads CASSPRTGEAYEQYF. For the CDR3, the DNA is TGTGCCAGCAGCCCCCGGACAGGGGAGGCCTACGAGCAGTACTTC.

The rearrangement uses TRBV11-3 and TRBJ1-1; possibly TRBD1 for D (5 bases). Trimming took off 5 bases at V and 4 bases at J, with 8 bases between the two ends. Per germline, CDR1 SGHNT and CDR2 YENEEA. The CDR3 totals 12 residues. The chain's CDR3 is CASSQGVTEAFF. The CDR3 DNA sequence: TGTGCCAGCAGCCAGGGTGTCACTGAAGCTTTCTTT.

This chain joins TRBV4-3 and TRBJ1-2; TRBD1 agrees at 7 bases. CDR1 is LGHNA and CDR2 is YSLEER in the germline V gene. The J segment lost 3 bases and the V segment lost 5 bases, leaving 3 bases of the junction unmatched. This CDR3 comprises 13 residues. The CDR3 bases are TGCGCCAGCAGCTCAGGGACAGACTATGGCTACACCTTC. Translated, it gives CASSSGTDYGYTF.

J is TRBJ2-7 and V is TRBV5-4, with 12 bases fitting TRBD2. This CDR3 contains 15 residues. The V segment lost 3 bases and the J segment 5 bases; nucleotides outside the gene matches: 6. CDR1 and CDR2 from the germline V gene are SGHNT and YYREEE (reference sequence). The CDR3 region has the DNA TGTGCCAGCAGCTCCCGACTAGCGGGGGCTAACGAGCAGTACTTC. Translation gives CASSSRLAGANEQYF.

This chain joins TRBV18 and TRBJ1-3; D perhaps matches TRBD1 (6 bases). CDR1 is KGHSH and CDR2 is LQKENI in the germline V gene. There are 14 residues in the CDR3. V was trimmed by 5 bases and J by 4 bases, leaving 12 bases between them. CDR3 coding DNA: TGTGCCAGCTCAGAACAGGGATCCGGAAACACCATATATTTT. Amino acid sequence: CASSEQGSGNTIYF.

This sequence joins TRBV24-1 and TRBJ1-2, with 8 bases matching TRBD1. The CDR3 is made up of 18 amino acids. V was pared by 4 bases and J by 3 bases, with 15 bases of the junction left unmatched. Looked up from germline, CDR1 is KGHDR and CDR2 is SFDVKD. Here the CDR3 reads CATSDQDRASLQDYGYTF. In nucleotides, the CDR3 is TGTGCCACCAGTGACCAGGACAGGGCCTCCCTCCAGGACTATGGCTACACCTTC.

CDR3 sequence: CAWGTGASEKLFF. CDR3 nucleotide sequence: TGTGCCTGGGGGACAGGGGCCAGTGAAAAACTGTTTTTT. The V call is TRBV30, the J call TRBJ1-4; 10 bases align to TRBD1. With V trimmed by 5 bases and J by 7 bases, 4 bases remained unmatched. Germline CDR1 is GTSNPN and CDR2 is SVGIG (reference sequence). This CDR3 comprises 13 residues.

V and J are TRBV9 and TRBJ2-1; TRBD2 matches at 8 bases. CDR1 and CDR2 (germline): SGDLS, YYNGEE. With V trimmed by 0 bases and J by 4 bases, 3 bases remained unmatched. The CDR3 sequence is 15 residues long. Here the CDR3 reads CASSVGGGIYNEQFF. CDR3 nucleotides: TGTGCCAGCAGCGTAGGCGGGGGGATATACAATGAGCAGTTCTTC.

The chain links TRBV9 to TRBJ1-5; 7 bases line up with TRBD1. Germline lookup yields CDR1 SGDLS and CDR2 YYNGEE. The trim removed 3 bases at V and 2 bases at J, leaving 2 bases unmatched. The CDR3 contains 14 residues. In DNA, the CDR3 is TGTGCCAGCAGCGGGGACAGTGGCAATCAGCCCCAGCATTTT. It translates to CASSGDSGNQPQHF.

The rearrangement uses TRBV30 and TRBJ2-5; D possibly corresponds to TRBD2 (5 bases). Germline V CDR1 and CDR2: GTSNPN, SVGIG (reference sequence). The CDR3 has 13 residues. V gave up 1 base and J gave up 0 bases, with 6 bases separating them. The CDR3 DNA is TGTGCCTGGAGTGGAGCGGACCAAGAGACCCAGTACTTC. Residues: CAWSGADQETQYF.

The chain uses TRBV18 and TRBJ2-7, with a tentative D call TRBD2 (5 bases). Germline V lookup: CDR1 KGHSH, CDR2 LQKENI. V was trimmed by 6 bases and J by 1 base, leaving 10 bases between them. This CDR3 has 13 residues. CDR3 nucleotide sequence: TGTGCCAGCTCTGTTACGGGGTCCTACGAGCAGTACTTC. Translation: CASSVTGSYEQYF.

The rearrangement joins TRBV5-1 to TRBJ1-2, with D tentatively TRBD1 (5 bases). The CDR3 consists of 14 residues. Looked up from germline, CDR1 is SGHRS and CDR2 is YFSETQ. The V gene lost 8 bases and the J gene lost 5 bases, with 19 bases spanning the gap. The CDR3 nucleotides are TGCGCCAGTACCCAGGACACTTTCGGGTATGGCTACACCTTC. It specifies CASTQDTFGYGYTF. The full variable domain, in which reference TRBV5-1 and TRBJ1-2 provide the parts outside the CDR3, is KAGVTQTPRYLIKTRGQQVTLSCSPISGHRSVSWYQQTPGQGLQFLFEYFSETQRNKGNFPGRFSGRQFSNSRSEMNVSTLELGDSALYLCASTQDTFGYGYTFGSGTRLTVV.

The gene calls are TRBV9 and TRBJ2-2, with D possibly being TRBD1 (6 bases). The germline V gene has CDR1 SGDLS and CDR2 YYNGEE. The CDR3 length is 14 residues. V was shortened by 3 bases and J by 6 bases, with 12 bases between the two germline ends. CDR3 in DNA: TGTGCCAGCAGCGAAACAGGGACCTCCGGGGAGCTGTTTTTT. Its protein product is CASSETGTSGELFF.

The chain is built from TRBV7-3 and TRBJ2-7; D is uncertain. Germline V gene lookup returns CDR1 SGHTA and CDR2 FQGTGA. The ends were cut back, 5 bases at V and 7 bases at J, with 15 bases in the middle. The length of the CDR3 is 13 residues. DNA of the CDR3: TGTGCCAGCAGCCCCTTGACTCAAGGAGAGCAGTACTTC. Translation gives CASSPLTQGEQYF.

The chain couples TRBV2 to TRBJ1-2, with D possibly matching TRBD1 (5 bases). Germline CDR1 reads SNHLY; CDR2 reads FYNNEI. V was shortened by 4 bases and J by 0 bases, with 9 bases between the two germline ends. The CDR3 contains 14 residues. The CDR3 bases are TGTGCCAGCAGTGCTCAAGGGGCTAACTATGGCTACACCTTC. Protein product: CASSAQGANYGYTF. Full variable domain (remainder filled in from reference TRBV2 and TRBJ1-2): EPEVTQTPSHQVTQMGQEVILRCVPISNHLYFYWYRQILGQKVEFLVSFYNNEISEKSEIFDDQFSVERPDGSNFTLKIRSTKLEDSAMYFCASSAQGANYGYTFGSGTRLTVV.

The genes are TRBV7-2 and TRBJ2-5; 8 bases line up with TRBD1. This CDR3 is built from 16 residues. V was pared by 2 bases and J by 5 bases, with 10 bases of the junction left unmatched. Germline V gene lookup returns CDR1 SGHTA and CDR2 FQGNSA. The DNA of the CDR3 is TGTGCCAGCAGCTTATTGGTTCAGGGGGCCGGGGAGACCCAGTACTTC. Protein product: CASSLLVQGAGETQYF.

Here the CDR3 DNA reads TGCGCCAGCAGCTTTAAGTTTATAGACAGTGAAAACACTGAAGCTTTCTTT. This gives the protein CASSFKFIDSENTEAFF. The V call is TRBV5-1, the J call TRBJ1-1; TRBD1 might be the D (5 bases). V lost 2 bases and J lost 2, with 19 bases in between. Per the germline V gene, CDR1 is SGHRS and CDR2 is YFSETQ. The CDR3 sequence is 17 residues long.

About this clone itself: Other DNA sequences in this specimen translate into the identical CDR3. The gene calls are TRBV9 and TRBJ1-3; D uncertain. The germline V gene has CDR1 SGDLS and CDR2 YYNGEE. The CDR3 is 14 amino acids. With 0 bases removed from V and 1 base from J, the gap between germline ends came to 5 bases. Here the CDR3 DNA reads TGTGCCAGCAGCGTAGGAGAATCTGGAAACACCATATATTTT. Translation: CASSVGESGNTIYF.

This clone occurred a few times. The CDR3 coding sequence is TGTGCCAGCAGCCAAAAAGGGGCTCTACTTAATTCACCCCTCCACTTT. Translating it yields CASSQKGALLNSPLHF. The chain links TRBV7-2 to TRBJ1-6; possibly TRBD1 for D (5 bases). The CDR3 runs to 16 residues. The V gene's germline CDR1 is SGHTA and CDR2 FQGNSA. V lost 5 bases to trimming and J lost 6 bases, with 17 bases between them.